The T cell receptor beta chain under discussion was sequenced for a study of control samples from healthy donors and cancer patients. Germline loops: CDR1 SGHRS, CDR2 YFSETQ. Trimming left V 7 bases short and J 5 bases short, with 19 bases between. The CDR3 loop spans 15 amino acids. TCRdb keeps only in-frame clones here, not all; method: immunoSEQ multiplex PCR. The data contain just under 150,000 clones, more than 85% of them singletons. The TCR originated in a man aged 25 to 45 in good health. V is TRBV5-1 and J is TRBJ2-1; no reliable D call. The sample comprised blood. The DNA for the CDR3 is TGCGCCAGCGAAAAAAAGTTCGACTCGGACAATGAGCAGTTCTTC. Amino acid sequence: CASEKKFDSDNEQFF.